Detailed here is one TCR beta chain. The protocol was immunoSEQ multiplex PCR, while the TCRdb copy is restricted to in-frame clones and leaves out a portion. This table has roughly 53,000 clones, around 85% appearing once. The record originates from a study of OX40 agonist ivuxolimab in advanced cancers. CDR1 is MNHNS and CDR2 is SASEGT in the germline V gene. This CDR3 has 16 residues. Trimming cost V 2 bases and J 1 base, with 14 bases left between them. This sequence joins TRBV6-1 and TRBJ1-1, with a tentative D call TRBD1 (6 bases). This clonotype was obtained from an adult with an advanced solid tumor such as melanoma, head and neck, liver or kidney cancer. The starting material was CD4+ or CD8+ T cells sorted from blood, obtained in a trial of the OX40 agonist ivuxolimab. CDR3 region: CASSELGGRGNTEAFF. CDR3 nucleotide sequence: TGTGCCAGCAGTGAATTGGGCGGCAGGGGGAACACTGAAGCTTTCTTT.